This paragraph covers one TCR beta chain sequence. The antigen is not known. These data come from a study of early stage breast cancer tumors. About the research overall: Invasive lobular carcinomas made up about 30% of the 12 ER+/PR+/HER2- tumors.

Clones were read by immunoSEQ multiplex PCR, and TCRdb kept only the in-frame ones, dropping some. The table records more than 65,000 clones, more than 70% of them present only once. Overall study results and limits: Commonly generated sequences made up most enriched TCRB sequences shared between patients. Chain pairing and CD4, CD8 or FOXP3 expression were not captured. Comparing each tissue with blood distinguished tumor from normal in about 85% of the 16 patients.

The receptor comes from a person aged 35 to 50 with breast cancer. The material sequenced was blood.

The CDR3 loop is CSVETVGANVLTF. The CDR3 DNA reads TGCAGCGTTGAGACAGTTGGGGCCAACGTCCTGACTTTC. The V call is TRBV29-1, the J call TRBJ2-6, with a possible D match to TRBD1 (5 bases). Germline V gene sequence: CDR1 SQVTM, CDR2 ANQGSEA. The V and J ends lost 3 bases and 3 bases respectively, with 6 bases between them. There are 13 residues in the CDR3.